These 23 T cell receptor beta chains came from one sample sequenced in a study of blood T cell repertoires in COVID-19 (dated by TCRdb to about 2020). Preparation of the library involved the immunoSEQ multiplex PCR assay. In TCRdb, the immuneACCESS table is reduced to in-frame sequences with V and J assigned. These tables do not hold every clone; where another copy was compared, an unresolved V gene accounts for under half, and the others remain unexplained. Present in this sample are about 260,000 clones, approximately 85% of which were seen just once. In total, the top ten clones hold around 0.7% of the sample. Material for sequencing was peripheral blood. The receptor set was obtained from a human donor in a cohort sampled during active COVID-19.

The V call is TRBV10-3, the J call TRBJ1-1, with 7 bases lining up with TRBD1. The CDR3 loop spans 14 amino acids. J was trimmed by 10 bases and V by 3 bases; bases with no gene match: 11. Germline V gene sequence: CDR1 ENHRY, CDR2 SYGVKD. The chain's CDR3 is CAISDSRQGNIAFF. CDR3 nucleotide sequence: TGTGCCATCAGTGATTCCCGACAGGGTAACATAGCTTTCTTT.

The genes are TRBV6-5 and TRBJ1-1; D gene ambiguous. CDR3 length equals 15 residues. The germline V gene has CDR1 MNHEY and CDR2 SVGAGI. The ends were cut back, 0 bases at V and 3 bases at J, with 11 bases in the middle. This chain's CDR3 is CASSYSSTGYTEAFF. The DNA for the CDR3 is TGTGCCAGCAGTTACTCGAGTACGGGATACACTGAAGCTTTCTTT.

This clone was seen just once. The chain is built from TRBV9 and TRBJ2-5, with 11 nucleotides matching TRBD2. The V gene end was trimmed by 7 bases and the J gene end by 1 base; junction bases not matched to a gene: 6. From germline, CDR1 is SGDLS and CDR2 YYNGEE. This CDR3 region has 15 residues. CDR3 protein: CASSASGGSQETQYF. The CDR3 DNA sequence: TGTGCCAGCTCCGCTAGCGGGGGGTCCCAAGAGACCCAGTACTTC.

The chain combines TRBV19 with TRBJ2-2; a possible D gene is TRBD1 (6 bases). The V end was cut by 6 bases, the J end by 0 bases, with 14 bases between. Germline CDR1 and CDR2: LNHDA and SQIVND (reference sequence). The CDR3 runs 16 residues. The CDR3 region is CASSARQVPNTGELFF. CDR3 bases: TGTGCCAGTAGCGCCCGACAGGTCCCGAACACCGGGGAGCTGTTTTTT.

V is TRBV10-3 and J is TRBJ2-7, with 12 bases aligning to TRBD2. The germline V gene encodes CDR1 ENHRY and CDR2 SYGVKD. This CDR3 comprises 13 residues. The trim removed 7 bases at V and 3 bases at J, leaving 1 base unmatched. The CDR3 is CAITGLAGYEQYF. Written as DNA, the CDR3 is TGTGCCATCACGGGACTAGCGGGCTACGAGCAGTACTTC.

The rearrangement uses TRBV7-2 and TRBJ1-5, with D unclear. Germline CDR1 and CDR2: SGHTA and FQGNSA. The CDR3 runs 14 residues. The V and J ends lost 1 base and 9 bases respectively, with 13 bases between them. The CDR3 coding sequence is TGTGCCAGCAGCTTAGTGGCACCGAATACGCCCCAGCATTTT. Amino acid sequence: CASSLVAPNTPQHF. The entire variable domain, with the rest obtained from reference TRBV7-2 and TRBJ1-5, is as follows: GAGVSQSPSNKVTEKGKDVELRCDPISGHTALYWYRQSLGQGLEFLIYFQGNSAPDKSGLPSDRFSAERTGGSVSTLTIQRTQQEDSAVYLCASSLVAPNTPQHFGDGTRLSIL.

The gene calls are TRBV20-1 and TRBJ2-7; TRBD1 agrees at 7 bases. The length of the CDR3 is 16 residues. Looked up from germline, CDR1 is DFQATT and CDR2 is SNEGSKA (reference sequence). Trimming took 3 bases from V and 2 from J; bases not matched to a gene: 13. CDR3 DNA: TGCAGTGCTAGTCAAAAATTAGAAGGGACAGCCTACGAGCAGTACTTC. This sequence encodes CSASQKLEGTAYEQYF.

V gene TRBV9 combines with J gene TRBJ2-7, with TRBD1 as a possible D gene (6 bases). In germline, CDR1 is SGDLS, CDR2 YYNGEE. The length of the CDR3 is 15 residues. V was pared by 7 bases and J by 2 bases, with 19 bases between. The CDR3 is CASSISGQSPYEQYF. CDR3 nucleotides: TGTGCCAGCTCAATATCCGGACAGAGTCCCTACGAGCAGTACTTC.

The rearrangement joins TRBV2 to TRBJ2-3; 9 nucleotides line up with TRBD1. J was trimmed by 2 bases and V by 5 bases; bases with no gene match: 8. There are 16 residues in the CDR3. Germline-derived CDR1 and CDR2 are SNHLY and FYNNEI. Here the CDR3 DNA reads TGTGCCAGCAGTAAAGACAGGGGGTCGTCCACAGATACGCAGTATTTT. This gives the protein CASSKDRGSSTDTQYF.

This chain uses TRBV27 with TRBJ2-7; a possible D gene is TRBD1 (5 bases). The ends were cut back, 5 bases at V and 7 bases at J, with 12 bases in the middle. The germline V gene has CDR1 MNHEY and CDR2 SMNVEV (reference sequence). CDR3 length: 12 amino acids. CDR3 amino acids: CASSDSVGEQYF. CDR3 coding DNA: TGTGCCAGCAGTGACAGTGTCGGAGAGCAGTACTTC.

The gene calls are TRBV6-2 or TRBV6-3 and TRBJ1-2; 7 bases are shared with TRBD1. Per germline, CDR1 MNHEY and CDR2 SVGEGT. The CDR3 consists of 18 residues. V shed 5 bases, J shed 3 bases, and the junction held 18 bases outside the gene matches. This chain's CDR3 is CASSLTTLDFGTDYGYTF. The CDR3 DNA follows: TGTGCCAGCAGTCTTACTACTCTAGACTTCGGGACAGACTATGGCTACACCTTC.

The chain recombines TRBV7-2 with TRBJ1-2; 12 bases match TRBD1. Germline values: CDR1 SGHTA, CDR2 FQGNSA. With 5 bases clipped from V and 7 bases from J, the junction kept 17 bases outside the gene matches. The CDR3 is made up of 18 amino acids. The CDR3 DNA sequence: TGTGCCAGCAGCACGCCCCCGGGACAGGGGGCGAGTAGTGTTGGCTACACCTTC. Its translation: CASSTPPGQGASSVGYTF.

V usage is TRBV6-2 or TRBV6-3 and J usage is TRBJ2-7; 8 bases align to TRBD2. With V trimmed by 5 bases and J by 3 bases, 12 bases remained unmatched. CDR3 length: 16 residues. Germline lookup yields CDR1 MNHEY and CDR2 SVGEGT. The CDR3 sequence: CASSLKEREWFYEQYF. The CDR3 DNA sequence: TGTGCCAGCAGTCTGAAGGAGCGGGAGTGGTTCTACGAGCAGTACTTC.

The rearrangement joins TRBV4-2 to TRBJ1-4; TRBD1 is a possible D gene (5 bases). From germline, CDR1 is LGHNA and CDR2 YNFKEQ. V lost 0 bases and J 14 bases, leaving 16 bases between the germline ends. The CDR3 covers 14 residues. The CDR3 is CASSQEAPPGVLFF. As DNA, the CDR3 is TGTGCCAGCAGCCAAGAGGCCCCCCCGGGGGTCCTGTTTTTT.

The chain carries TRBV7-2 and TRBJ1-1; 9 nucleotides align to TRBD1. The CDR3 is 18 residues long. Germline V gene data show CDR1 as SGHTA and CDR2 as FQGNSA. J lost 0 bases, V lost 2 bases, and 10 bases had no gene match. For the CDR3, the DNA is TGTGCCAGCAGCTTACGGACCCGGACAGGGGCGGTGAACACTGAAGCTTTCTTT. Translation gives CASSLRTRTGAVNTEAFF.

V usage is TRBV7-9 and J usage is TRBJ1-1; D is uncertain. V lost 5 bases and J lost 4, with 14 bases in between. The CDR3 totals 14 residues. Germline values: CDR1 SEHNR, CDR2 FQNEAQ (reference sequence). The CDR3 nucleotides are TGTGCCAGCAGCCTAAGCGAGCTGGGCACTGAAGCTTTCTTT. It yields the protein CASSLSELGTEAFF.

This clone appeared a single time. Other nucleotide sequences in the sample specify the same CDR3. The genes are TRBV9 and TRBJ1-5, with a tentative D call TRBD1 (6 bases). The CDR3 contains 15 residues. Germline assignment: CDR1 SGDLS and CDR2 YYNGEE. V lost 0 bases and J lost 0, with 7 bases in between. The CDR3 region is CASSVAGDSNQPQHF. The CDR3, as DNA: TGTGCCAGCAGCGTAGCAGGGGATAGCAATCAGCCCCAGCATTTT.

The gene calls are TRBV4-3 and TRBJ2-3; 14 bases are a match to TRBD2. V lost 0 bases and J lost 3; bases outside the gene matches: 8. The length of the CDR3 is 19 residues. Germline V gene data show CDR1 as LGHNA and CDR2 as YSLEER. The CDR3, as DNA: TGCGCCAGCAGCCAAGAATTGACTAGCGGGGGGGCCAGGACAGATACGCAGTATTTT. Translated, it gives CASSQELTSGGARTDTQYF.

CDR3 sequence reads: CASTTGADYEQYF. Here the CDR3 DNA reads TGTGCCAGCACCACAGGGGCCGACTACGAGCAGTACTTC. The V call is TRBV28, the J call TRBJ2-7; the match to TRBD1 covers 7 bases. The J segment lost 3 bases and the V segment lost 7 bases, leaving 6 bases of the junction unmatched. The CDR3 is 13 residues long. CDR1 and CDR2 (germline): MDHEN, SYDVKM.

The chain couples TRBV3-1 (or the pseudogene TRBV3-2) to TRBJ2-7; the D gene is possibly TRBD2 (6 bases). Germline V gives CDR1 LGHDT, CDR2 YNNKEL (reference sequence). The V end lost 0 bases, the J end lost 0 bases, and 12 bases lay between the germline ends. The CDR3 runs 16 residues. This CDR3 is CASSQDPRGVSYEQYF. The CDR3 DNA is TGTGCCAGCAGCCAAGATCCACGCGGGGTCTCCTACGAGCAGTACTTC.

The chain carries TRBV5-1 and TRBJ1-1; 9 positions agree with TRBD1. V lost 0 bases to trimming and J lost 4 bases; unmatched junction nucleotides: 4. Germline V lookup: CDR1 SGHRS, CDR2 YFSETQ. The length of the CDR3 is 15 residues. The chain's CDR3 is CASSLGLTGGTEAFF. Written as DNA, the CDR3 is TGCGCCAGCAGCTTGGGGTTGACAGGGGGCACTGAAGCTTTCTTT.

CDR3 DNA sequence: TGTGCCAGCACCCGGGACAGCTCCTACGAGCAGTACTTC. Protein: CASTRDSSYEQYF. The chain links TRBV25-1 to TRBJ2-7, with 7 bases lining up with TRBD1. V was clipped by 7 bases and J by 0 bases; unmatched bases: 3. Germline-derived CDR1 and CDR2 are MGHDK and SYGVNS. The CDR3 contains 13 residues.

The chain couples TRBV6-5 to TRBJ1-1; possible D gene TRBD1, 6 bases. This CDR3 has 14 amino acids. V was cut by 2 bases and J by 0 bases, with 7 bases left in between. Germline CDR1 is MNHEY and CDR2 is SVGAGI. DNA of the CDR3: TGTGCCAGCAGTTACCAGGGGTTGAACACTGAAGCTTTCTTT. Translating it yields CASSYQGLNTEAFF.